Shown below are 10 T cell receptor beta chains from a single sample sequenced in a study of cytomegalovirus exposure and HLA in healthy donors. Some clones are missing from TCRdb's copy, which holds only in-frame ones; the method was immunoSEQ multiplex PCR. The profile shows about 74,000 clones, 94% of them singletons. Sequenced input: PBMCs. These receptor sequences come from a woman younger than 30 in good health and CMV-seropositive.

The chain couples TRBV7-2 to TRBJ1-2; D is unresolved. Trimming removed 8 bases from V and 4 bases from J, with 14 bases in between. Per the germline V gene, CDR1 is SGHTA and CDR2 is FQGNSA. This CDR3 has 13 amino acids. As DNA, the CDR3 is TGTGCCAGCCGGCCAGGAGGTACCTATGGCTACACCTTC. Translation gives CASRPGGTYGYTF.

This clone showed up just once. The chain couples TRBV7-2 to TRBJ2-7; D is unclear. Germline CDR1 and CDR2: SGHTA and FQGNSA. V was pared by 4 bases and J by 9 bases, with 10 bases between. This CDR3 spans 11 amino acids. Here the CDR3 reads CASSSNLRQYF. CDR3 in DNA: TGTGCCAGCAGCTCGAACCTTAGGCAGTACTTC.

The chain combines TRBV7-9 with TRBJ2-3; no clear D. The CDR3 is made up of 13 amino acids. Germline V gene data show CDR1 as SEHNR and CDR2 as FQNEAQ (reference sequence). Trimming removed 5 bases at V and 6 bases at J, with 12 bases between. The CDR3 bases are TGTGCCAGCAGCCTTGGCCCCTCGGATACGCAGTATTTT. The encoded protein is CASSLGPSDTQYF.

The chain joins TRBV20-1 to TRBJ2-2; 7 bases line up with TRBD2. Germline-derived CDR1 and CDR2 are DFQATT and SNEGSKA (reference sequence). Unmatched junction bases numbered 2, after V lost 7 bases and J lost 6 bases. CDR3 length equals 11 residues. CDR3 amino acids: CSGTSAGELFF. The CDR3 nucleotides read TGCAGTGGAACTAGCGCCGGGGAGCTGTTTTTT.

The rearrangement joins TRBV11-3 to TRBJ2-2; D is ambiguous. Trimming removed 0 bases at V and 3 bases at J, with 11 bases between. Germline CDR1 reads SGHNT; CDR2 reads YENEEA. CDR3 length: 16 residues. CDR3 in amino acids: CASSLDPPRDTGELFF. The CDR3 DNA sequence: TGTGCCAGCAGCTTAGATCCCCCCCGTGACACCGGGGAGCTGTTTTTT.

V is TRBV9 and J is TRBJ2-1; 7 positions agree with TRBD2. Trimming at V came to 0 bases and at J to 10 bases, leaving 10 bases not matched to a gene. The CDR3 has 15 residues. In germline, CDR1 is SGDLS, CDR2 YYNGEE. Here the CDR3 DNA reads TGTGCCAGCAGCGTAGTAGAGGGACTAACGGTCGAGCAGTTCTTC. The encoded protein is CASSVVEGLTVEQFF.

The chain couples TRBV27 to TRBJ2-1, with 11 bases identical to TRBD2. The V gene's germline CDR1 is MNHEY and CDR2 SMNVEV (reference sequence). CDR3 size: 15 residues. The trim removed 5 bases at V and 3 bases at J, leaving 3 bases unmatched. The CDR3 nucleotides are TGTGCCAGCAGTGTAGCGGGGGGGGTCTACAATGAGCAGTTCTTC. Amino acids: CASSVAGGVYNEQFF.

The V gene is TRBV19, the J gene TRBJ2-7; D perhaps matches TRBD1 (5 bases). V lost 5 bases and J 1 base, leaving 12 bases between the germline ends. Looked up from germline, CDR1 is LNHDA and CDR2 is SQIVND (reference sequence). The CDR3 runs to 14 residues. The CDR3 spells CASSLTVGSYEQYF. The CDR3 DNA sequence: TGTGCCAGTAGTTTGACAGTGGGGTCCTACGAGCAGTACTTC.

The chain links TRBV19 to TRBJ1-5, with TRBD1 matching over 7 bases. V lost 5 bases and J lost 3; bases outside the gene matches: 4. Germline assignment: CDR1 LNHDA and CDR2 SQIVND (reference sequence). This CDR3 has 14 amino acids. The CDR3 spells CASSQGVNNQPQHF. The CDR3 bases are TGTGCCAGTAGTCAGGGGGTGAACAATCAGCCCCAGCATTTT.

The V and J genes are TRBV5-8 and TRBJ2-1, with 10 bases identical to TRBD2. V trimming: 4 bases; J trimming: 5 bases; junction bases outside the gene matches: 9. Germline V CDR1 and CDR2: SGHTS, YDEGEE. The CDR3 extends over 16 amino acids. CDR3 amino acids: CASSGRSGRVNNEQFF. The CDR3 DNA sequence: TGTGCCAGCAGCGGGCGCAGCGGGAGGGTAAACAATGAGCAGTTCTTC.